This T cell receptor beta chain stems from a study of shared T cell receptors in the human thymus. The repertoire was sequenced with immunoSEQ multiplex PCR; TCRdb's copy has only in-frame clones and lacks some. The data contain roughly 660,000 clones, around 87% of them singletons. The data also belong to a second study, concerning human thymus T cells. From that study: Thymus tissue for the work was resected from patients undergoing corrective heart surgery. In thymic and blood repertoires alike, V and J usage looked biased.

Sequenced material: thymocytes. The clonotype comes from a boy under three years old with a congenital heart defect.

CDR3 nucleotide sequence: TGCGCCAGCACAGGACAGGGGGCCCAGCCCCAGCATTTT. As protein: CASTGQGAQPQHF. This chain joins TRBV23-1 and TRBJ1-5; TRBD1 matches 11 bases. TRBV23-1 is recorded as an ORF, its role being uncertain. V dropped 7 bases and J dropped 7; count of bases not matched to a gene: 3. The CDR3 length is 13 residues.